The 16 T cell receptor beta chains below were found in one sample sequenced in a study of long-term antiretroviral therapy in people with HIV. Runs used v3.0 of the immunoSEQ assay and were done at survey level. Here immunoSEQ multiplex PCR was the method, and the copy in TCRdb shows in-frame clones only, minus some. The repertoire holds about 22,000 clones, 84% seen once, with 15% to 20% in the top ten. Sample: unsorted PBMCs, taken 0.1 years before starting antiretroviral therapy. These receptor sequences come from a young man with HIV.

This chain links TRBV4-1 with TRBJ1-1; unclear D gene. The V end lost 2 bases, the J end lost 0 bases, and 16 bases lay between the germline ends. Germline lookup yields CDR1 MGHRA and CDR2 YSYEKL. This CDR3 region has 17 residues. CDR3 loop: CASSQSNIGLMNTEAFF. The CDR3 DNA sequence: TGCGCCAGCAGCCAATCGAACATAGGCCTTATGAACACTGAAGCTTTCTTT.

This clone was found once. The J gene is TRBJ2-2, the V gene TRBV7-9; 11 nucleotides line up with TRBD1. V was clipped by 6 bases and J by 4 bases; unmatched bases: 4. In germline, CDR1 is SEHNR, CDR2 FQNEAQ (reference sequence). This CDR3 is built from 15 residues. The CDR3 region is CASSQGTGGTGELFF. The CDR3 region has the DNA TGTGCCAGCAGTCAAGGGACAGGGGGCACCGGGGAGCTGTTTTTT.

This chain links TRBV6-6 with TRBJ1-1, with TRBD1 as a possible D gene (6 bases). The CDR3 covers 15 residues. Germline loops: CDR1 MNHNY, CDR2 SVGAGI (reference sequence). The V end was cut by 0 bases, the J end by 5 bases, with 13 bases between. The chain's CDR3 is CASSYSSRGGTEAFF. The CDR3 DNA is TGTGCCAGCAGTTACTCGAGCAGGGGAGGGACTGAAGCTTTCTTT.

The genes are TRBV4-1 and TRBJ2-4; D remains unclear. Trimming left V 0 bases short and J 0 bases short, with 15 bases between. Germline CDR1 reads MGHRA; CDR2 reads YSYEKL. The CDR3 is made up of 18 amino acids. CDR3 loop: CASSQDQDPVLAKNIQYF. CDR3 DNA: TGCGCCAGCAGCCAAGATCAGGATCCGGTACTAGCCAAAAACATTCAGTACTTC.

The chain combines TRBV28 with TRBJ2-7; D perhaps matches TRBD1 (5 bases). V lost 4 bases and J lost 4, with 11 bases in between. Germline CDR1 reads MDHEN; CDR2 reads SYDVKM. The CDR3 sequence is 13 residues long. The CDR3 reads CASSSPGKYEQYF. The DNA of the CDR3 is TGTGCCAGCAGTTCCCCAGGGAAGTACGAGCAGTACTTC.

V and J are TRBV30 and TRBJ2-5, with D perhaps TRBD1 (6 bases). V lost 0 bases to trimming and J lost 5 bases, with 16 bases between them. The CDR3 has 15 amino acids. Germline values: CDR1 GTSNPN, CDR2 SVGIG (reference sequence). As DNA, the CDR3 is TGTGCCTGGAGTGTAAAGACAGGCGGATGGGAGACCCAGTACTTC. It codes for CAWSVKTGGWETQYF.

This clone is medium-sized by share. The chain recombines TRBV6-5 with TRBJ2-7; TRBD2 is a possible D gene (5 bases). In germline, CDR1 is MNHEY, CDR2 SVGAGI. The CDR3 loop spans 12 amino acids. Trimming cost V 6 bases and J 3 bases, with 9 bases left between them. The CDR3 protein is CASSSGLYEQYF. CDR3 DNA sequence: TGTGCCAGCAGCTCTGGACTCTACGAGCAGTACTTC.

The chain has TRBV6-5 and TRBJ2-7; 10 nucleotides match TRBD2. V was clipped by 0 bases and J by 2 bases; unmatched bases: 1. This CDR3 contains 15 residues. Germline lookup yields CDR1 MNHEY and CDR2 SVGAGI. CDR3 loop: CASSYSLAGTYEQYF. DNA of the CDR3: TGTGCCAGCAGTTACTCACTAGCGGGAACCTACGAGCAGTACTTC.

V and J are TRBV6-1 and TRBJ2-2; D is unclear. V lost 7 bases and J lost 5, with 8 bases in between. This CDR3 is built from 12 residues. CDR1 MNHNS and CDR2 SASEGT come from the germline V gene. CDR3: CASKKSTGELFF. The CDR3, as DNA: TGTGCCAGCAAAAAGTCTACCGGGGAGCTGTTTTTT.

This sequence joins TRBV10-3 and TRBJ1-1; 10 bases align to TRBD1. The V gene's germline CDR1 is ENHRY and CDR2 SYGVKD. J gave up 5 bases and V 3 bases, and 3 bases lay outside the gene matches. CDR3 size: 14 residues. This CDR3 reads CAISELGQGTEAFF. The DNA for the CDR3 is TGTGCCATCAGTGAACTGGGACAGGGGACTGAAGCTTTCTTT.

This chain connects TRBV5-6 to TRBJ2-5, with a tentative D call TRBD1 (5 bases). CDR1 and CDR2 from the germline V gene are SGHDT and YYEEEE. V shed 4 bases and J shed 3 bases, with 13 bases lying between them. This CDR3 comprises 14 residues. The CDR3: CASSLAQGKETQYF. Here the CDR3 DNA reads TGTGCCAGCAGCCTTGCTCAGGGTAAAGAGACCCAGTACTTC.

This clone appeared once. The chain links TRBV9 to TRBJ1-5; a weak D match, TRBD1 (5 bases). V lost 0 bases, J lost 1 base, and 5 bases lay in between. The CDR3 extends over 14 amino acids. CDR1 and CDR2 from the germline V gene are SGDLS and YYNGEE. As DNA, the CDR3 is TGTGCCAGCAGCGTAGGGGACAGCAATCAGCCCCAGCATTTT. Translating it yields CASSVGDSNQPQHF.

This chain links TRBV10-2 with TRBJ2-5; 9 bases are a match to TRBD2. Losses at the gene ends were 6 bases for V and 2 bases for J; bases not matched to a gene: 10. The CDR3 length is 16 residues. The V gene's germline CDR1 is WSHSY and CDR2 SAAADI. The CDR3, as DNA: TGCGCCAGCAGAGAACCCGCCGCGGGGGGGCAAGAGACCCAGTACTTC. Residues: CASREPAAGGQETQYF.

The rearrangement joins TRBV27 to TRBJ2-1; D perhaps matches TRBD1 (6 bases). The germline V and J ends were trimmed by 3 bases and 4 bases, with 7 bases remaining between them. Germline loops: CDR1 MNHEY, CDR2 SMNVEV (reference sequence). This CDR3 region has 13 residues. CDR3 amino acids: CASSLDRYNEQFF. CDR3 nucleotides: TGTGCCAGCAGTTTGGACAGATACAATGAGCAGTTCTTC.

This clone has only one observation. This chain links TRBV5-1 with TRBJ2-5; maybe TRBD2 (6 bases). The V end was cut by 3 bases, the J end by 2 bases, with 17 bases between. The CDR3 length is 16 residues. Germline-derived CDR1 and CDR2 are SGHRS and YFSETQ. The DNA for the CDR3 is TGCGCCAGCAGCTCCATAACGGGGGTCTGGCAAGAGACCCAGTACTTC. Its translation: CASSSITGVWQETQYF. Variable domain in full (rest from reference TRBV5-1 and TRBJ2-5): KAGVTQTPRYLIKTRGQQVTLSCSPISGHRSVSWYQQTPGQGLQFLFEYFSETQRNKGNFPGRFSGRQFSNSRSEMNVSTLELGDSALYLCASSSITGVWQETQYFGPGTRLLVL.

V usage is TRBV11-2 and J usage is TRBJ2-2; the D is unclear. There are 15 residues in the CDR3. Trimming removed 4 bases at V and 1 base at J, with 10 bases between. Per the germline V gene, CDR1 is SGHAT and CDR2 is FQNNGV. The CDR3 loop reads CASSSDGMNTGELFF. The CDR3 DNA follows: TGTGCCAGCAGCTCGGACGGAATGAACACCGGGGAGCTGTTTTTT. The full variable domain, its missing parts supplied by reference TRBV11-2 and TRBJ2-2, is EAGVAQSPRYKIIEKRQSVAFWCNPISGHATLYWYQQILGQGPKLLIQFQNNGVVDDSQLPKDRFSAERLKGVDSTLKIQPAKLEDSAVYLCASSSDGMNTGELFFGEGSRLTVL.